The 12 T cell receptor beta chains in this list originate from one sample, sequenced in a study of long-term antiretroviral therapy in people with HIV. At survey level, the immunoSEQ assay was run in its v3.0 version. The repertoire was sequenced with immunoSEQ multiplex PCR; TCRdb's copy has only in-frame clones and lacks some. Of about 14,000 clones listed, over 70% are singletons. Sequences were derived from unsorted PBMCs, sampled 1.3 years before starting antiretroviral therapy. The receptors here all came from a man aged 40-50 years with HIV.

The table lists this clone with a count of one. Here the CDR3 reads CASSNPRAANQPQHF. For the CDR3, the DNA is TGTGCCAGTAGTAATCCCAGGGCGGCAAATCAGCCCCAGCATTTT. The chain carries TRBV19 and TRBJ1-5, with D tentatively TRBD1 (5 bases). V was shortened by 4 bases and J by 4 bases, with 14 bases between the two germline ends. This CDR3 comprises 15 residues. Looked up from germline, CDR1 is LNHDA and CDR2 is SQIVND (reference sequence).

The J gene is TRBJ2-5, the V gene TRBV19, with 8 bases aligning to TRBD2. The CDR3 is made up of 15 amino acids. Germline CDR1 reads LNHDA; CDR2 reads SQIVND (reference sequence). The ends lost 4 bases at V and 4 bases at J; junction bases unmatched: 8. The CDR3 spells CASSTGLAGGETQYF. Written as DNA, the CDR3 is TGTGCCAGTAGTACAGGACTAGCCGGGGGAGAGACCCAGTACTTC.

V gene TRBV2 combines with J gene TRBJ2-1; D is perhaps TRBD1 (6 bases). The V gene's germline CDR1 is SNHLY and CDR2 FYNNEI. Trimming left V 7 bases short and J 15 bases short, with 19 bases between. The CDR3 consists of 12 residues. CDR3 amino acids: CASTGGGMIRFF. The CDR3 DNA reads TGTGCCAGCACCGGTGGGGGCATGATCAGGTTCTTC.

This clone was seen only once. This sequence joins TRBV5-1 and TRBJ1-4, with 7 bases identical to TRBD1. This CDR3 contains 15 residues. Losses at the gene ends were 4 bases for V and 5 bases for J; bases not matched to a gene: 8. Germline loops: CDR1 SGHRS, CDR2 YFSETQ. The CDR3 nucleotides are TGCGCCAGCAGCCCGGGACAGCTAGTGAATGAAAAACTGTTTTTT. Protein sequence: CASSPGQLVNEKLFF.

The chain uses TRBV27 and TRBJ2-3; D is unresolved. This CDR3 is built from 16 residues. Trimming took off 5 bases at V and 4 bases at J, with 19 bases between the two ends. Germline CDR1 and CDR2: MNHEY and SMNVEV (reference sequence). The CDR3, as DNA: TGTGCCAGCAGTCCCCTCTCATACCTAAGTCCAGATACGCAGTATTTT. This gives the protein CASSPLSYLSPDTQYF.

The gene calls are TRBV6-5 and TRBJ1-2, with 8 bases that match TRBD1. V lost 4 bases and J lost 8; bases outside the gene matches: 6. This CDR3 is 13 amino acids long. CDR1 is MNHEY, CDR2 SVGAGI, per germline. CDR3 DNA: TGTGCCAGCAGTTTTGGGACAGGTGGAGGCTACACCTTC. It is translated as CASSFGTGGGYTF.

V usage is TRBV7-9 and J usage is TRBJ1-3; D is uncertain. The CDR3 is made up of 15 amino acids. The germline V gene has CDR1 SEHNR and CDR2 FQNEAQ (reference sequence). V lost 5 bases, J lost 4 bases, and 15 bases lay in between. The CDR3 region is CASSPSLEGGNTIYF. The CDR3 coding sequence is TGTGCCAGCAGCCCCTCACTAGAAGGAGGAAACACCATATATTTT.

The chain combines TRBV4-1 with TRBJ2-3, with a weak D call TRBD1 (6 bases). CDR3 length: 16 residues. CDR1 is MGHRA and CDR2 is YSYEKL in the germline V gene. The germline V and J ends were trimmed by 1 base and 0 bases, with 11 bases remaining between them. The CDR3 sequence: CASSQARGGSTDTQYF. CDR3 DNA sequence: TGCGCCAGCAGCCAAGCCAGGGGCGGGAGCACAGATACGCAGTATTTT.

This chain links TRBV5-1 with TRBJ2-3; 7 nucleotides align to TRBD1. The CDR3 loop spans 15 amino acids. Germline V gives CDR1 SGHRS, CDR2 YFSETQ. V shed 4 bases and J 0 bases; nucleotides not matched to a gene: 5. CDR3 protein: CASSPTGASTDTQYF. In nucleotides, the CDR3 is TGCGCCAGCAGCCCAACAGGGGCGAGCACAGATACGCAGTATTTT.

The gene calls are TRBV6-4 and TRBJ2-2; 8 nucleotides align to TRBD2. Germline V gene sequence: CDR1 MRHNA, CDR2 SNTAGT. The V and J ends lost 4 bases and 2 bases, in that order; junction bases with no gene match: 3. This CDR3 region has 15 residues. CDR3 in DNA: TGTGCCAGCAGTGCAACTAGCGGTAACACCGGGGAGCTGTTTTTT. Amino acids: CASSATSGNTGELFF.

The gene calls are TRBV7-9 and TRBJ1-1; 8 bases are shared with TRBD1. This CDR3 is 14 amino acids long. Germline CDR1 and CDR2: SEHNR and FQNEAQ (reference sequence). V dropped 5 bases and J dropped 1; count of bases not matched to a gene: 3. The CDR3 DNA follows: TGTGCCAGCAGCATTGGACAGGGGAACACTGAAGCTTTCTTT. It encodes CASSIGQGNTEAFF.

This clone was counted a few times. The rearrangement uses TRBV30 and TRBJ1-2; D remains unclear. CDR1 and CDR2 (germline): GTSNPN, SVGIG (reference sequence). CDR3 length equals 11 residues. Between the trimmed V and J ends, which lost 0 bases and 8 bases, there was a span of 7 bases. The CDR3 DNA follows: TGTGCCTGGAGTGTAAGTCAAGGCTACACCTTC. It translates to CAWSVSQGYTF.